A single T cell receptor beta chain is shown here with its context. This sample was taken from a study of blood T cell repertoires in COVID-19. In the authors' methods: Reference gene primer amplification gave estimated nucleated cell counts. Method: immunoSEQ multiplex PCR; TCRdb's copy keeps in-frame clones and lacks some. V and J calls and clone size are copied from that table; D and trimming were computed from the DNA. The sample includes roughly 200,000 clones, 80% to 95% of them seen just once. The TCR comes from a man aged 50 to 59 with acute or convalescent COVID-19. Source material: peripheral blood.

CDR3 amino acids: CASSEQRSKETQYF. As DNA, the CDR3 is TGTGCCAGCAGTGAACAGCGGAGCAAAGAGACCCAGTACTTC. The chain combines TRBV25-1 with TRBJ2-5; D might be TRBD2 (5 bases). In germline, CDR1 is MGHDK, CDR2 SYGVNS. Trimming cost V 2 bases and J 3 bases, with 10 bases left between them. This CDR3 contains 14 residues.